This T cell receptor beta chain was recorded in a study of T cells after yellow fever vaccination. The V and J ends lost 3 bases and 4 bases respectively, with 8 bases between them. The CDR3 is 13 amino acids. TCRdb fed the 5' RACE reads into MiXCR, producing one record per CDR3 protein. The sample lists hundreds of thousands of distinct CDR3 sequences, around 3.9% occurring once. This clonotype was detected only a few times. The TCR originated in a man between 18 and 35 years old who received the YFV17D yellow fever vaccine. V usage is TRBV12-3 or TRBV12-4 and J usage is TRBJ2-3; a weak D match, TRBD2 (5 bases). The specimen comprised PBMCs, sampled on the day of the yellow fever booster vaccination. The CDR3 protein is CASSFSEADTQYF. In nucleotides, the CDR3 is TGTGCCAGCAGTTTTTCGGAGGCAGATACGCAGTATTTT.